The 17 T cell receptor beta chains listed next were all sequenced from one sample in a study of CD4 and CD8 cells across lung adenocarcinoma regions. TCRdb re-called the PCR reads with MiXCR, one entry per CDR3 protein. The profile shows around 7,100 distinct CDR3 sequences, 40% to 60% of them singletons. Sequencing input: CD4+ T cells from the center of a lung tumor. The receptor source for this set is a female donor with lung adenocarcinoma. The CD4 and CD8 labels of this study may be unreliable.

The chain links TRBV6-5 to TRBJ2-7, with 8 bases lining up with TRBD1. V was pared by 3 bases and J by 2 bases, with 12 bases of the junction left unmatched. This CDR3 region has 17 residues. Germline CDR1 and CDR2: MNHEY and SVGAGI. This CDR3 is CASSYYETGANPYEQYF. CDR3 DNA: TGTGCCAGCAGTTATTATGAGACAGGGGCGAATCCCTACGAGCAGTACTTC.

V gene TRBV6-5 combines with J gene TRBJ2-1, with 12 bases identical to TRBD2. The germline gives CDR1 MNHEY, CDR2 SVGAGI. The CDR3 covers 15 residues. With 4 bases clipped from V and 6 bases from J, the junction kept 4 bases outside the gene matches. This CDR3 is CASSSPGLAGNEQFF. The CDR3, as DNA: TGTGCCAGCAGTTCTCCGGGACTAGCGGGCAATGAGCAGTTCTTC.

Judged by abundance, this clonotype is medium-sized. The rearrangement joins TRBV7-2 to TRBJ2-1; 9 nucleotides align to TRBD2. The J call may be incorrect, as the DNA end agrees better with TRBJ2-7. Germline V lookup: CDR1 SGHTA, CDR2 FQGNSA. The CDR3 length is 15 residues. The CDR3 DNA sequence: TGTGCCAGCACCTCTCATAGGCTAGCGGGAAATGAGCAGTACTTC. It yields the protein CASTSHRLAGNEQYF.

This sequence joins TRBV10-1 and TRBJ2-2; 9 nucleotides match TRBD1. J was trimmed by 7 bases and V by 3 bases; bases with no gene match: 9. Germline values: CDR1 WNHNN, CDR2 SYGVQD (reference sequence). The CDR3 sequence is 16 residues long. The CDR3 bases are TGCGCCAGCAGTGACTCCGGGACAGGGTCTCACGGGGAGCTGTTTTTT. It encodes CASSDSGTGSHGELFF.

A word on this clonotype: Germline and junction disagree at one end, which may indicate a read error. J is TRBJ2-3 and V is TRBV6-4; 11 bases agree with TRBD2. The germline V gene has CDR1 MRHNA and CDR2 SNTAGT. This CDR3 region has 15 residues. CDR3 sequence reads: CGTGDGTSGTETQYF. CDR3 nucleotide sequence: TGTGGCACGGGTGACGGGACTAGCGGCACAGAGACCCAGTACTTT.

The chain carries TRBV6-5 and TRBJ2-1; D not certain. The end of the DNA is better explained by TRBJ2-7, so the J call may be wrong. This CDR3 contains 15 residues. Germline CDR1 reads MNHEY; CDR2 reads SVGAGI. The CDR3 DNA follows: TGTGCCAGCAGTTACTCCGGATCTCTCTACAATGAGCAGTACTTC. Its protein is CASSYSGSLYNEQYF.

This clonotype was seen just once. V is TRBV5-1 and J is TRBJ2-3; tentatively, D is TRBD2 (6 bases). CDR3 size: 19 residues. V was shortened by 0 bases and J by 1 base, with 21 bases between the two germline ends. Germline V gives CDR1 SGHRS, CDR2 YFSETQ. CDR3 DNA sequence: TGCGCCAGCAGCTTGGAGGGACTTCTCGCGATGGGTGGCACAGATACGCAGTATTTT. This translates into CASSLEGLLAMGGTDTQYF.

The CDR3 DNA reads as TGTGCCAGCAGTGTCGAGGGAAAAAAAGCTTTCTTT. The encoded protein is CASSVEGKKAFF. This chain connects TRBV6-1 to TRBJ1-1; D remains unclear. Between the trimmed V and J ends, which lost 4 bases and 9 bases, there was a span of 12 bases. The CDR3 covers 12 residues. Germline V gene sequence: CDR1 MNHNS, CDR2 SASEGT.

The rearrangement joins TRBV9 to TRBJ2-5, with unresolved D. The better agreement between TRBJ2-7 and the DNA end casts doubt on the J call. CDR1 is SGDLS and CDR2 is YYNGEE in the germline V gene. The CDR3 covers 14 residues. The CDR3 sequence: CASSPQDLGGEQYF. CDR3 bases: TGTGCCAGCAGCCCCCAAGACCTCGGTGGCGAGCAGTACTTC.

This clonotype turned up a few times. The V gene is TRBV27, the J gene TRBJ2-7; 9 bases are shared with TRBD2. The germline V gene has CDR1 MNHEY and CDR2 SMNVEV (reference sequence). CDR3 length: 15 residues. With V trimmed by 8 bases and J by 4 bases, 12 bases remained unmatched. CDR3 loop: CASRMRGGGSYEQYF. The CDR3 DNA reads TGTGCCAGCCGAATGCGGGGGGGGGGATCGTACGAGCAGTACTTC.

In its sample, this clonotype was seen many times. The rearrangement joins TRBV6-1 to TRBJ2-3, with 8 bases lining up with TRBD2. Germline V gene lookup returns CDR1 MNHNS and CDR2 SASEGT. Trimming at V came to 6 bases and at J to 4 bases, leaving 9 bases not matched to a gene. The CDR3 consists of 15 residues. The CDR3, as DNA: TGTGCCAGCAGCAGAGCGGGAGCGCCGTCAGATACGCAGTATTTT. Translating gives CASSRAGAPSDTQYF.

The chain has TRBV6-4 and TRBJ2-3; D is tentatively TRBD1 or TRBD2 (5 bases each). TRBJ2-7 explains the end of the DNA better; the J call may be wrong. Germline values: CDR1 MRHNA, CDR2 SNTAGT. CDR3 length: 15 residues. The CDR3 DNA sequence: TGTGCCAGCAGTGAGGGGGTGGGAGCCAAAGATACGCAGTACTTC. Translated: CASSEGVGAKDTQYF.

In this sample, this clonotype turned up a few times. This chain links TRBV6-1 with TRBJ2-3; a possible D gene is TRBD1 (5 bases). V lost 2 bases, J lost 10 bases, and 13 bases lay in between. This CDR3 spans 13 amino acids. The germline V gene has CDR1 MNHNS and CDR2 SASEGT. The CDR3 nucleotides read TGTGCCAGCAGTGAAATGGGGCAGGTGGCGCAGTATTTT. Translating it yields CASSEMGQVAQYF.

By frequency in the sample, this clonotype is medium-sized. The V gene is TRBV10-2, the J gene TRBJ1-2; D is uncertain. V was trimmed by 2 bases and J by 8 bases, leaving 12 bases between them. This CDR3 has 13 residues. Germline V gene sequence: CDR1 WSHSY, CDR2 SAAADI. DNA for the CDR3: TGCGCCAGCAGTGAGAGGCAGGTTCAAGGCTACACCTTC. This translates into CASSERQVQGYTF.

Points on this clonotype: Likely a read error: the CDR3 ends without its conserved phenylalanine or tryptophan. The chain links TRBV7-3 to TRBJ2-5; D is undetermined. The germline CDR1 and CDR2 sequences are SGHTA and FQGTGA. V lost 2 bases and J 1 base, leaving 11 bases between the germline ends. The CDR3 has 15 amino acids. In DNA, the CDR3 is TGTGCCAGCAGCTTATCAGGCGGATTCCAAGAGACCCAGTACTCG. It yields the protein CASSLSGGFQETQYS.

The chain carries TRBV6-2 or TRBV6-3 and TRBJ2-1, with D tentatively TRBD2 (6 bases). CDR1 and CDR2 (germline): MNHEY, SVGEGT. V lost 4 bases and J 9 bases, leaving 16 bases between the germline ends. This CDR3 has 14 residues. CDR3 amino acids: CASSSWTTGREQFF. CDR3 sequence (DNA): TGTGCCAGCAGTTCCTGGACTACCGGCCGTGAGCAGTTCTTC.

By sample fraction, this clonotype is medium-sized (0.01 to 0.1%). The chain links TRBV6-1 to TRBJ2-6; 7 bases are shared with TRBD1. The CDR3 has 18 residues. Trimming cost V 2 bases and J 0 bases; bases outside gene matches: 7. CDR1 and CDR2 from the germline V gene are MNHNS and SASEGT. CDR3 region: CASSERTGSISGANVLTF. DNA of the CDR3: TGTGCCAGCAGTGAACGGACAGGTTCAATCTCTGGGGCCAACGTCCTGACTTTC.